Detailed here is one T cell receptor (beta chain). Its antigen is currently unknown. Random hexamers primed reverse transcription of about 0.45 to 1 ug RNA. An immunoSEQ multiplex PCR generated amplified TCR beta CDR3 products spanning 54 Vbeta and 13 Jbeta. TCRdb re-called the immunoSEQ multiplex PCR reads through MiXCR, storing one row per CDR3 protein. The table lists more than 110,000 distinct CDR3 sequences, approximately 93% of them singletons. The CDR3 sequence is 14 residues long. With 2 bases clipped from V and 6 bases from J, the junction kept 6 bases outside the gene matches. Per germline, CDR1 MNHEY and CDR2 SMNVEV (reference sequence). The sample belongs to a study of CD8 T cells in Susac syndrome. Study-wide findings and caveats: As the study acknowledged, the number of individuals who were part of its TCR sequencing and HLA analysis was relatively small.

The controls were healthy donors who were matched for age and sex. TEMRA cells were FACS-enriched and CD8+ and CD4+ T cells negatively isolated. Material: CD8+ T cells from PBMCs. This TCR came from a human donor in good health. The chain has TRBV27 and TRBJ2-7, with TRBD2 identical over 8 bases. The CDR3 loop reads CASSLGGRTAEQYF. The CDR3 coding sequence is TGTGCCAGCAGTTTAGGCGGGAGGACCGCCGAGCAGTACTTC.